The sequence of this T cell receptor beta chain was determined in a study of neurological immune-mediated disorders. TCRdb re-derived calls from the 5' RACE reads in MiXCR, one entry per CDR3 protein. The sample contains under 45,000 distinct CDR3 sequences, more than 9.5% of which appear only once. The CDR3 sequence is 15 residues long. Deletions cut 1 base from V and 1 base from J, with 6 bases between. In germline, CDR1 is SGDLS, CDR2 YYNGEE. Ten or more counts support this clonotype. The TCR originated in a female donor in good health. The chain employs TRBV9 and TRBJ2-6; D is uncertain. Input material: PBMCs. The CDR3 reads CASSVRSSGANVLTF. For the CDR3, the DNA is TGTGCCAGCAGCGTAAGGTCATCTGGGGCCAACGTCCTGACTTTC.